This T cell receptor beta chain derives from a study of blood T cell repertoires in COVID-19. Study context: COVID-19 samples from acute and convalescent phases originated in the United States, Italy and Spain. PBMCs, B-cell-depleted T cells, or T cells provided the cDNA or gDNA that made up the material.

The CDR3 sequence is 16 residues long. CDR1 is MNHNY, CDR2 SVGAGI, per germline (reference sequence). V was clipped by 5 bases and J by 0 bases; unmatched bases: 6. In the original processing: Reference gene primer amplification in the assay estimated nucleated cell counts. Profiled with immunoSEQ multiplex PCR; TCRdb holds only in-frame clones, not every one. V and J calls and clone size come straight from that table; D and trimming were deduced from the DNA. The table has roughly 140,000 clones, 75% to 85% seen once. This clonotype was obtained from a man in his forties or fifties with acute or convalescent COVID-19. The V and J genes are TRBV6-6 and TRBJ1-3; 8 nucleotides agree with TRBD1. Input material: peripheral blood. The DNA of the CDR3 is TGTGCCAGCAGTCAACAGGGGGGGATCTCTGGAAACACCATATATTTT. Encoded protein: CASSQQGGISGNTIYF.